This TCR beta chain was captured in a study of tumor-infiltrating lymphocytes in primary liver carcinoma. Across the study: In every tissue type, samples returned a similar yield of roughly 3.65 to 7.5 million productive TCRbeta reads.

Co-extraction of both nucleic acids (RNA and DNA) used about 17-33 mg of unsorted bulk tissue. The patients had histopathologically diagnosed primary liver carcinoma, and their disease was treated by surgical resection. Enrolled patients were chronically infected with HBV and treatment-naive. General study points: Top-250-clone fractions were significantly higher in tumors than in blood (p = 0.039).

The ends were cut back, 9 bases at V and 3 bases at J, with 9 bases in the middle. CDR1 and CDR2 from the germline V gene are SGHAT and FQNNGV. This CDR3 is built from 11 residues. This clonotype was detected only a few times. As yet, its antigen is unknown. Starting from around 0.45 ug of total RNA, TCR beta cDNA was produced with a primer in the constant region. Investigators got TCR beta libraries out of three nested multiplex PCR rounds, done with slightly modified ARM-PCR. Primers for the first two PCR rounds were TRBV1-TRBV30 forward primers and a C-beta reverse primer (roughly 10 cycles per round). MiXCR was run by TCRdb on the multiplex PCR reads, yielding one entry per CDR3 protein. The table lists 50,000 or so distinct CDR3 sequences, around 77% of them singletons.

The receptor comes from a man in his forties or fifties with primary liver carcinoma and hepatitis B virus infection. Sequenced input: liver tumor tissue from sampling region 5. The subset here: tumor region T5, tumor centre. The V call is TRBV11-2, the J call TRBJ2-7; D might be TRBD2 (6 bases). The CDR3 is CASPGGYEQYF. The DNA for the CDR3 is TGTGCCAGTCCCGGGGGCTACGAGCAGTACTTC.